The 27 T cell receptor beta chains in this list originate from one sample, sequenced in a study of blood T cell repertoires in COVID-19. Libraries were prepared by immunoSEQ multiplex PCR; TCRdb keeps only in-frame clonotypes and omits some of them. The table has more than 200,000 clones, 70% to 90% seen once. Sequencing was performed on PBMCs or T cells enriched from blood (not recorded which). The receptors were gathered from a man under 40 who had recovered from COVID-19.

The rearrangement joins TRBV7-6 to TRBJ1-3; 8 nucleotides align to TRBD1. CDR3 length: 16 residues. From germline, CDR1 is SGHVS and CDR2 FNYEAQ. J gave up 7 bases and V 1 base, and 9 bases lay outside the gene matches. The chain's CDR3 is CASSLEGGQGGNTIYF. The CDR3 region has the DNA TGTGCCAGCAGCTTAGAAGGTGGACAGGGAGGGAACACCATATATTTT.

The gene calls are TRBV18 and TRBJ1-5; no clear D. Germline V CDR1 and CDR2: KGHSH, LQKENI. The length of the CDR3 is 14 residues. V was shortened by 2 bases and J by 4 bases, with 9 bases between the two germline ends. CDR3 DNA sequence: TGTGCCAGCTCACCAGGAGGTGGAAATCAGCCCCAGCATTTT. It is translated as CASSPGGGNQPQHF.

This chain joins TRBV11-3 and TRBJ2-1, with 14 bases identical to TRBD2. From germline, CDR1 is SGHNT and CDR2 YENEEA. There are 18 residues in the CDR3. Trimming at V came to 4 bases and at J to 4 bases, leaving 9 bases not matched to a gene. The CDR3 bases are TGTGCCAGCAGCTCCGGGACTAGCGGGGGAGGTCTGTACAATGAGCAGTTCTTC. Translated: CASSSGTSGGGLYNEQFF.

V gene TRBV2 combines with J gene TRBJ2-2; TRBD2 aligns across 15 bases. The length of the CDR3 is 17 residues. J lost 1 base, V lost 5 bases, and 2 bases had no gene match. The germline V gene encodes CDR1 SNHLY and CDR2 FYNNEI. CDR3 coding DNA: TGTGCCAGCAGTCCGGGACTAGCGGGAGGGAACACCGGGGAGCTGTTTTTT. Translation: CASSPGLAGGNTGELFF. Drawing the rest from reference TRBV2 and TRBJ2-2, the complete variable domain is EPEVTQTPSHQVTQMGQEVILRCVPISNHLYFYWYRQILGQKVEFLVSFYNNEISEKSEIFDDQFSVERPDGSNFTLKIRSTKLEDSAMYFCASSPGLAGGNTGELFFGEGSRLTVL.

V is TRBV7-9 and J is TRBJ1-5; 7 bases fit TRBD1. This CDR3 is built from 15 residues. The junction had 5 bases not matched to a gene; V was cut back by 2 bases and J by 4 bases. Germline values: CDR1 SEHNR, CDR2 FQNEAQ (reference sequence). The CDR3 loop reads CASSLSRTGNQPQHF. CDR3 nucleotides: TGTGCCAGCAGCTTATCCAGGACAGGTAATCAGCCCCAGCATTTT.

Regarding this clone: Germline is not matched at one junction end, which may reflect a read error. The rearrangement uses TRBV7-9 and TRBJ1-2; 7 bases fit TRBD1. Germline loops: CDR1 SEHNR, CDR2 FQNEAQ (reference sequence). The CDR3 is 10 residues long. The CDR3 sequence: CASSFRRDSF. The CDR3 DNA reads as TGTGCCAGCAGCTTTAGGCGGGACAGCTTC.

The gene calls are TRBV5-1 and TRBJ1-4; 7 positions agree with TRBD1. The germline gives CDR1 SGHRS, CDR2 YFSETQ. CDR3 length: 16 amino acids. V shed 4 bases and J 3 bases; nucleotides not matched to a gene: 9. CDR3 loop: CASSKHGQAPNEKLFF. The CDR3 DNA follows: TGCGCCAGCAGCAAACACGGACAGGCTCCTAATGAAAAACTGTTTTTT.

The chain carries TRBV6-5 and TRBJ2-7; 7 nucleotides line up with TRBD1. Germline CDR1 and CDR2: MNHEY and SVGAGI. J lost 7 bases, V lost 0 bases, and 9 bases had no gene match. The CDR3 runs to 15 residues. As DNA, the CDR3 is TGTGCCAGCAGTTACTCGGGGACAGAGATACGGGAGCAGTACTTC. Protein product: CASSYSGTEIREQYF.

The chain joins TRBV10-3 to TRBJ2-5; perhaps TRBD2 as D (6 bases). The germline gives CDR1 ENHRY, CDR2 SYGVKD. The CDR3 is 14 residues long. Deletions cut 4 bases from V and 1 base from J, with 10 bases between. CDR3 sequence: CAISGSSAQETQYF. For the CDR3, the DNA is TGTGCCATCAGTGGATCTAGCGCCCAAGAGACCCAGTACTTC.

The chain is built from TRBV29-1 and TRBJ1-1; D call uncertain. V lost 6 bases to trimming and J lost 0 bases, with 11 bases between them. The CDR3 totals 13 residues. In germline, CDR1 is SQVTM, CDR2 ANQGSEA. Here the CDR3 reads CSVLGRLNTEAFF. In nucleotides, the CDR3 is TGCAGCGTACTAGGGAGACTGAACACTGAAGCTTTCTTT.

This clone was seen once. The CDR3 nucleotides read TGTGCCAGCAGTTACCCGGGACTAGCGGGACACTACGAGCAGTACTTC. Translation gives CASSYPGLAGHYEQYF. The V gene is TRBV6-2 or TRBV6-3, the J gene TRBJ2-7; 13 bases are a match to TRBD2. The V gene's germline CDR1 is MNHEY and CDR2 SVGEGT. CDR3 length equals 16 residues. V lost 2 bases, J lost 3 bases, and 4 bases stayed unmatched.

The chain is built from TRBV24-1 and TRBJ1-2, with a weak D call TRBD1 (5 bases). The ends were cut back, 2 bases at V and 4 bases at J, with 10 bases in the middle. Germline-derived CDR1 and CDR2 are KGHDR and SFDVKD. The CDR3 covers 14 residues. This chain's CDR3 is CATSDSQGSYGYTF. CDR3 bases: TGTGCCACCAGTGATTCGCAGGGTAGCTATGGCTACACCTTC.

The chain recombines TRBV7-9 with TRBJ2-7; D is unresolved. V lost 5 bases to trimming and J lost 0 bases, with 17 bases between them. Per the germline V gene, CDR1 is SEHNR and CDR2 is FQNEAQ (reference sequence). The CDR3 extends over 16 amino acids. CDR3 DNA sequence: TGTGCCAGCAGCCCCGGTGGGCCCCGAAGCTCCTACGAGCAGTACTTC. This codes for CASSPGGPRSSYEQYF. Looking up the rest from reference TRBV7-9 and TRBJ2-7 gives the full variable domain: DTGVSQNPRHKITKRGQNVTFRCDPISEHNRLYWYRQTLGQGPEFLTYFQNEAQLEKSRLLSDRFSAERPKGSFSTLEIQRTEQGDSAMYLCASSPGGPRSSYEQYFGPGTRLTVT.

The V gene is TRBV30, the J gene TRBJ1-6; D is unresolved. Germline V gene lookup returns CDR1 GTSNPN and CDR2 SVGIG (reference sequence). Between the trimmed V and J ends, which lost 2 bases and 10 bases, there was a span of 18 bases. The CDR3 runs 15 residues. The CDR3 loop is CAWSLTGSHSSPLHF. For the CDR3, the DNA is TGTGCCTGGAGTTTAACGGGATCACATTCCTCACCCCTCCACTTT.

The V and J genes are TRBV30 and TRBJ1-4; tentative D call: TRBD1 (5 bases). Germline V gene lookup returns CDR1 GTSNPN and CDR2 SVGIG (reference sequence). V shed 2 bases and J shed 8 bases, with 15 bases lying between them. CDR3 size: 14 residues. The CDR3 is CAWSRHSGREKLFF. The CDR3 DNA is TGTGCCTGGAGTAGACACTCAGGGAGGGAAAAACTGTTTTTT.

V gene TRBV6-1 combines with J gene TRBJ2-1; D is possibly TRBD1 (5 bases). Deletions cut 3 bases from V and 0 bases from J, with 9 bases between. In germline, CDR1 is MNHNS, CDR2 SASEGT. The CDR3 has 15 amino acids. CDR3 sequence: CASSDQGSSYNEQFF. CDR3 sequence (DNA): TGTGCCAGCAGTGACCAGGGAAGCTCCTACAATGAGCAGTTCTTC.

J is TRBJ1-4 and V is TRBV5-1; the D gene is possibly TRBD1 (5 bases). V was cut by 1 base and J by 5 bases, with 9 bases left in between. Germline values: CDR1 SGHRS, CDR2 YFSETQ. The CDR3 length is 14 residues. CDR3 loop: CASSLKAGNEKLFF. CDR3 nucleotides: TGCGCCAGCAGCTTGAAGGCAGGGAATGAAAAACTGTTTTTT.

The chain joins TRBV19 to TRBJ2-1, with D uncertain. Per germline, CDR1 LNHDA and CDR2 SQIVND (reference sequence). The V and J ends lost 0 bases and 0 bases respectively, with 12 bases between them. The CDR3 has 17 amino acids. The CDR3 DNA is TGTGCCAGTAGTATAGAGGGCTCGGCAAGCTCCTACAATGAGCAGTTCTTC. As protein: CASSIEGSASSYNEQFF.

This sequence joins TRBV7-2 and TRBJ2-7, with 7 bases identical to TRBD2. The trim removed 2 bases at V and 0 bases at J, leaving 4 bases unmatched. Germline V lookup: CDR1 SGHTA, CDR2 FQGNSA. There are 15 residues in the CDR3. The CDR3 nucleotides read TGTGCCAGCAGCTTACGAAGCGGGGACTCCTACGAGCAGTACTTC. It codes for CASSLRSGDSYEQYF.

This clone was picked up a small number of times. This chain uses TRBV29-1 with TRBJ2-7; D may be TRBD1 (6 bases). The CDR3 contains 14 residues. V was pared by 6 bases and J by 6 bases, with 21 bases between. CDR1 and CDR2 (germline): SQVTM, ANQGSEA. In DNA, the CDR3 is TGCAGCGTGCGACCAGGGGCCGGGCCCTCCGAGCAGTACTTC. Amino acid sequence: CSVRPGAGPSEQYF.

V and J are TRBV18 and TRBJ2-1; 11 nucleotides match TRBD2. The length of the CDR3 is 16 residues. Germline values: CDR1 KGHSH, CDR2 LQKENI. J lost 7 bases, V lost 0 bases, and 5 bases had no gene match. The CDR3: CASSPPPSGRLNEQFF. The CDR3 nucleotides read TGTGCCAGCTCACCACCGCCTAGCGGGAGGTTAAATGAGCAGTTCTTC.

The V and J genes are TRBV11-2 and TRBJ1-2; no reliable D call. The V and J ends lost 1 base and 2 bases respectively, with 8 bases between them. CDR3 size: 14 residues. The germline CDR1 and CDR2 sequences are SGHAT and FQNNGV. The CDR3, as DNA: TGTGCCAGCAGCTTAGTTCCAGGAAACTATGGCTACACCTTC. As protein: CASSLVPGNYGYTF. Variable domain in full (rest from reference TRBV11-2 and TRBJ1-2): EAGVAQSPRYKIIEKRQSVAFWCNPISGHATLYWYQQILGQGPKLLIQFQNNGVVDDSQLPKDRFSAERLKGVDSTLKIQPAKLEDSAVYLCASSLVPGNYGYTFGSGTRLTVV.

The chain couples TRBV28 to TRBJ2-7, with 7 nucleotides matching TRBD1. Germline lookup yields CDR1 MDHEN and CDR2 SYDVKM. The CDR3 is 14 amino acids. V lost 6 bases, J lost 1 base, and 6 bases stayed unmatched. This chain's CDR3 is CASRNRGASYEQYF. As DNA, the CDR3 is TGTGCCAGCAGAAACAGGGGCGCTTCCTACGAGCAGTACTTC.

V gene TRBV4-3 combines with J gene TRBJ2-1; the D is unclear. Trimming stripped 0 bases from V and 7 bases from J, with 10 bases between. The CDR3 spans 14 residues. CDR1 is LGHNA, CDR2 YSLEER, per germline. CDR3 coding DNA: TGCGCCAGCAGCCAAGATGGGTTCGGGAATGAGCAGTTCTTC. Its translation is CASSQDGFGNEQFF.

CDR3 DNA: TGTGCCACCCTGAATGGCGGCCCTAACTATGGCTACACCTTC. Amino acids: CATLNGGPNYGYTF. This chain joins TRBV28 and TRBJ1-2; D not certain. The CDR3 has 14 residues. Germline CDR1 MDHEN, CDR2 SYDVKM. V lost 10 bases, J lost 0 bases, and 15 bases lay in between.

This clone was observed a few times. The chain uses TRBV11-3 and TRBJ2-2; a weak D match, TRBD1 (5 bases). The germline gives CDR1 SGHNT, CDR2 YENEEA. The V gene lost 3 bases and the J gene lost 8 bases, with 19 bases spanning the gap. The CDR3 is 16 residues long. CDR3 loop: CASSFTSGRSWGELFF. The CDR3 DNA follows: TGTGCCAGCAGCTTTACGTCAGGGCGATCTTGGGGGGAGCTGTTTTTT.

The rearrangement joins TRBV19 to TRBJ2-6; D possibly corresponds to TRBD1 (5 bases). Trimming shortened V by 6 bases and J by 0 bases, and 15 bases separated the two germline ends. CDR1 LNHDA and CDR2 SQIVND come from the germline V gene (reference sequence). The CDR3 sequence is 17 residues long. For the CDR3, the DNA is TGTGCCAGTAGGGACAATAAGACACCCTCTGGGGCCAACGTCCTGACTTTC. It encodes CASRDNKTPSGANVLTF.